These T cell receptor beta chains were read from a single sample in a study of blood T cell repertoires in COVID-19. The assay was immunoSEQ multiplex PCR, and TCRdb's table has in-frame clones only and misses some. The sample records fewer than 200,000 clones, 76% being singletons. Sequenced sample: peripheral blood. These receptor sequences come from a woman between 50 and 59 years old with active or convalescent COVID-19. The CDR3 runs from the conserved cysteine through the conserved F or W. Each record gives: clone size, D gene, V gene, CDR3 protein. D genes are given only for firm matches. Size values are once, few and many counts, or a class for expanded clones, and some rows have none.

- | - | TRBV6-1 | CASSEAFREASGGYTF
- | TRBD1 | TRBV6-5 | CASRRQGAHEQYF
- | TRBD1 | TRBV11-2 | CASSPRLTGGTNDEQYF
- | TRBD1 | TRBV6-5 | CASRGQGGAEAFF
- | - | TRBV29-1 | CSVEDGAGNYGYTF
- | - | TRBV21-1 | CASSKGGSAVWSISGANVLTF
few | - | TRBV9 | CASSYSGEGNTIYF
- | - | TRBV20-1 | CSASLGTDTQYF
- | - | TRBV25-1 | CASSEKSTQYF
- | - | TRBV5-4 | CARTGHRKYEQYF
- | - | TRBV27 | CASSLFLGGGNEAFF
- | - | TRBV19 | CASSELVGELFF
- | - | TRBV5-4 | CASSLGGGQGLYNEQFF
- | - | TRBV7-9 | CASSLDRQVGETQYF
- | - | TRBV7-3 | CASSLSSGTDTQYF
- | - | TRBV3-1/TRBV3-2 | CASNPGSTDTQYF
- | TRBD1 | TRBV6-5 | CASNLRTGPYNEQFF
- | - | TRBV28 | CASSELTGGNQPQHF
- | - | TRBV21-1 | CASSGATTCPGETQYF
few | - | TRBV4-1 | CASSQERVANEKLFF
- | TRBD1 | TRBV30 | CAWSTGATNEKLFF
- | - | TRBV3-1/TRBV3-2 | CASSQAGGPNEKLFF
- | - | TRBV12-5 | CASVGSSLNTEAFF
- | - | TRBV7-9 | CASSNRVSAAFF
- | - | TRBV7-2 | CASSSSSNTEAFF
- | TRBD2 | TRBV5-1 | CASSLSAGVQETQYF
few | TRBD2 | TRBV27 | CASSRKWVGGGATYEQYF
- | - | TRBV30 | CAWSVGGLYQETQYF
- | TRBD1 | TRBV6-1 | CASSDNPGQGAGETQYF
- | - | TRBV27 | CASSLFGVVREAPGELFF
- | - | TRBV28 | CASSRGGDTEAFF
- | - | TRBV15 | CATRRERAGANVLTF
once | - | TRBV5-8 | CASSLGQANLLIGQETQYF
- | - | TRBV11-1 | CASSLAPGVSSYNEQFF
few | TRBD2 | TRBV19 | CASSIGLAGADTQYF
- | TRBD2 | TRBV4-3 | CASSLLLAGGRDNEQFF
few | TRBD1 | TRBV29-1 | CSVGATGAGGELFF
- | - | TRBV6-5 | CASMEGIGYTF
- | TRBD1 | TRBV30 | CAWSPGQYEQYF
few | TRBD1 | TRBV7-9 | CASSRRDRGDEQYF
- | TRBD1 | TRBV29-1 | CSGKRGQGGIEAFF
few | - | TRBV12-1 | CASSLGTSGRAENTGELFF
- | - | TRBV7-2 | CASSFDLGGPETQYF
few | - | TRBV7-2 | CASSFSLDSGANVLTF
- | - | TRBV7-9 | CATAKGNTEAFF
once | TRBD1 | TRBV9 | CASSVEPTGGSYEQYF
- | TRBD2 | TRBV24-1 | CATSDLVPRPGLAGGPGTGELFF
- | TRBD2 | TRBV6-5 | CASSFLAERVYNEQFF
- | TRBD1 | TRBV7-3 | CASSLLDRGRLVTEAFF
- | - | TRBV2 | CASRTLAANVLTF
- | - | TRBV19 | CASSIVQGGSDEQFF